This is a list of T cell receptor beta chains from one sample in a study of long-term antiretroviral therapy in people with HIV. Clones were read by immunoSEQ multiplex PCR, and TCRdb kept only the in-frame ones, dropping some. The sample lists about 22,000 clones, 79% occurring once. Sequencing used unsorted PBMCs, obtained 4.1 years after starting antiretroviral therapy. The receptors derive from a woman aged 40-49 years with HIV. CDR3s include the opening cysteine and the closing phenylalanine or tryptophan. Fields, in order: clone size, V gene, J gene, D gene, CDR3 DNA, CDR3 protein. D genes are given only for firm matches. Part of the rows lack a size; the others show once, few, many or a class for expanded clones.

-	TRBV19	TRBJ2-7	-	TGTGCCAGTAGTATGACGGCAGGGAGTTTTTACGAGCAGTACTTC	CASSMTAGSFYEQYF
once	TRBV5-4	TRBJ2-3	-	TGTGCCAGCAGCCTTAACACCGATACGCAGTATTTT	CASSLNTDTQYF
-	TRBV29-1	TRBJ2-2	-	TGCAGCGCCCTAGGGGACACCGGGGAGCTGTTTTTT	CSALGDTGELFF
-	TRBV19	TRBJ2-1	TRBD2	TGTGCCACCACTAGCGCCTACAATGAGCAGTTCTTC	CATTSAYNEQFF
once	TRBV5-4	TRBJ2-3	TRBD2	TGTGCCAGCAGCTTGGAAGGCGGGGGTAGCACAGATACGCAGTATTTT	CASSLEGGGSTDTQYF
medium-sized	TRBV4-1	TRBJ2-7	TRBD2	TGCGCCAGCAGTCATTCAGGCTCGGGGGGGACTCCCTACGAGCAGTACTTC	CASSHSGSGGTPYEQYF
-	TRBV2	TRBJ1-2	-	TGTGCCAGCAGTGAAAGTGCCTCTTCCTTTTATGGCTACACCTTC	CASSESASSFYGYTF
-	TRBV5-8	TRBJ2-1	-	TGTGCCAGCACGGGGTACAATGAGCAGTTCTTC	CASTGYNEQFF
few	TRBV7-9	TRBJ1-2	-	TGTGCCAGCAGCTTAGCGGTCGGGGCTAACTATGGCTACACCTTC	CASSLAVGANYGYTF
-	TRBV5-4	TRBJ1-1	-	TGTGCCAGCTGGAGGAGTTTGAACACTGAAGCTTTCTTT	CASWRSLNTEAFF
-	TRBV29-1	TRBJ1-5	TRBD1	TGCAGCGTGGGACAGGGGGCTGATCAGCCCCAGCATTTT	CSVGQGADQPQHF
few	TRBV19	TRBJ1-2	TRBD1	TGTGCCAGTAGTATAGGGGACGCGGGACAGGACCCCTATGGCTACACCTTC	CASSIGDAGQDPYGYTF
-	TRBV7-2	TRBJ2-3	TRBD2	TGTGCCAGCAGCTTACTGGTAGCGGGGGGTTTGAGCACAGATACGCAGTATTTT	CASSLLVAGGLSTDTQYF
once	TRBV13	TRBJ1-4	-	TGTGCCAGCAGCTTAATCGCCCAGGGCCGTGAAAAACTGTTTTTT	CASSLIAQGREKLFF
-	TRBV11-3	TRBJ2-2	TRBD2	TGTGCCAGCAGCTTGGGTAGCGGGGATACCGGGGAGCTGTTTTTT	CASSLGSGDTGELFF
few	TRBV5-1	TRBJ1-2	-	TGCGCCAGCAGCCCGGACCCGGGCTATGGCTACACCTTC	CASSPDPGYGYTF
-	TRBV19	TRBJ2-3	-	TGTGCCAGTAGTGTGACATCACTTAGCACAGATACGCAGTATTTT	CASSVTSLSTDTQYF
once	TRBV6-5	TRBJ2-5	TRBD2	TGTGCCAGCAGTTACGGGCTAGCGGGGGGGCTGGAGACCCAGTACTTC	CASSYGLAGGLETQYF
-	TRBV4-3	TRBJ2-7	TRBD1	TGCGCCAGCAGCCAATCGATTACCGGGACAGGGCCCTACGAGCAGTACTTC	CASSQSITGTGPYEQYF
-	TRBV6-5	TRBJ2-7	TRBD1	TGTGCCAGCAGTTACTCGCTGTCGGGACAGGGTACTGAGCAGTACTTC	CASSYSLSGQGTEQYF
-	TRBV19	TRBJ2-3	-	TGTGCCAGTAGTATTCCGGGGGCGGTTGAGGGTACGCAGTATTTT	CASSIPGAVEGTQYF
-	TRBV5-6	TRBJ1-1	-	TGTGCCAGCAGCTTCGGGACAAGGAACACTGAAGCTTTCTTT	CASSFGTRNTEAFF
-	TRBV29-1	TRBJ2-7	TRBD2	TGCAGCGCGGGGGGAGCCTACGAGCAGTACTTC	CSAGGAYEQYF
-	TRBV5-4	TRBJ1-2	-	TGTGCCAGCAGCTCGGCCGTAGAGCAGGGTGGCTACACCTTC	CASSSAVEQGGYTF
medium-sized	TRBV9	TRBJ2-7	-	TGTGCCAGCAGCGTAGAGGACAACTACGAGCAGTACTTC	CASSVEDNYEQYF
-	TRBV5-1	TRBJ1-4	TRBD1	TGCGCCAGCAGCGAGGGGGACAGGGAGAGCGAAAAACTGTTTTTT	CASSEGDRESEKLFF
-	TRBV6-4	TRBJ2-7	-	TGTGCCAGCAGTGACGGTCCGCCGTCCTACGAGCAGTACTTC	CASSDGPPSYEQYF
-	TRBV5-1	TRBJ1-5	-	TGCGCCAGCAGCTTGGGGGGTGAGACTCAGCCCCAGCATTTT	CASSLGGETQPQHF
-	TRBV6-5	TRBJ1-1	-	TGTGCCAGCAGTTACGGGATTAACCGCCTGAACACTGAAGCTTTCTTT	CASSYGINRLNTEAFF
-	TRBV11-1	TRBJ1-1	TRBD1	TGTGCCAGCAGCTTAGAAGGGACAGGGTTTGAAGCTTTCTTT	CASSLEGTGFEAFF
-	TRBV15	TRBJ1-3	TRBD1	TGTGCCACAACGCTCGACAGGGTTGGAAACACCATATATTTT	CATTLDRVGNTIYF
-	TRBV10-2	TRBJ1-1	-	TGCGCCAGCAGTAGGGATTACACTGAAGCTTTCTTT	CASSRDYTEAFF
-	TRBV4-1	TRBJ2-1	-	TGCGCCAGCAGCCTCGGTCCGGGTTCCATAAATGAGCAGTTCTTC	CASSLGPGSINEQFF
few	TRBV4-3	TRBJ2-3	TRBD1	TGCGCCAGCAGCCACGTAACACAGGGGTCTGAGGGCACGCAGTATTTT	CASSHVTQGSEGTQYF
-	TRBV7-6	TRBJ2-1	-	TGTGCCAGCAGCCCCTTAGCGGAGAGCTCCTACAATGAGCAGTTCTTC	CASSPLAESSYNEQFF